These 6 T cell receptor beta chains were sequenced from one sample in a study of T-cell reconstitution after alpha-beta-depleted transplantation in children. Library preparation (for TCRbeta) was performed with unique molecular identifiers. TCRdb re-derived calls from the PCR reads in MiXCR, one entry per CDR3 protein. The top ten hold around a quarter of the sample, which has more than 400,000 distinct CDR3 sequences, around two fifths seen once. The source was PBMCs, collected before TCRalphabeta/CD19-depleted stem cell transplant. The receptors were sampled from a girl aged 2 to 10 with aplastic anemia, due to receive a stem cell transplant.

With regard to this clonotype: The germline gene is not matched at one end of the junction; a read error may be the cause. This sequence joins TRBV5-1 and TRBJ2-3; 9 bases map to TRBD2. This CDR3 is built from 14 residues. Looked up from germline, CDR1 is SGHRS and CDR2 is YFSETQ. The CDR3 region is CASSLAGVADTQYF. As DNA, the CDR3 is TGTGCCAGCAGCTTAGCGGGGGTAGCAGATACGCAGTATTTT.

The count of this clonotype is one. The chain has TRBV7-9 and TRBJ2-4, with D unclear. Trimming cost V 5 bases and J 6 bases, with 14 bases left between them. CDR1 is SEHNR, CDR2 FQNEAQ, per germline (reference sequence). CDR3 length: 14 amino acids. The CDR3 DNA sequence: TGTGCCAGCAGCGGTCAAGGGTTCGGAAACATTCAGTACTTC. Translating it yields CASSGQGFGNIQYF.

The chain links TRBV3-1 to TRBJ2-5; D unclear. In germline, CDR1 is LGHDT, CDR2 YNNKEL (reference sequence). There are 16 residues in the CDR3. With 9 bases removed from V and 5 bases from J, the gap between germline ends came to 25 bases. CDR3 nucleotides: TGTGCCAGTGACAAGTATCTAGGTTTGCCTACGGAGACCCAGTACTTC. Protein sequence: CASDKYLGLPTETQYF.

The V gene is TRBV5-1, the J gene TRBJ2-5; D is uncertain. The CDR3 is 12 amino acids. CDR1 is SGHRS, CDR2 YFSETQ, per germline. Deletions cut 4 bases from V and 7 bases from J, with 11 bases between. In DNA, the CDR3 is TGCGCCAGCAGCCCAGACCTTGTGACCCAGTACTTC. This encodes CASSPDLVTQYF.

This clonotype was counted many times. V and J are TRBV2 and TRBJ2-1, with unresolved D. The CDR3 spans 13 residues. The germline V and J ends were trimmed by 4 bases and 4 bases, with 8 bases remaining between them. Germline values: CDR1 SNHLY, CDR2 FYNNEI. The chain's CDR3 is CASSVWDYNEQFF. The CDR3 DNA reads TGTGCCAGCAGTGTGTGGGATTACAATGAGCAGTTCTTC.

This clonotype came up many times. The chain employs TRBV20-1 and TRBJ1-1; TRBD1 is a possible D gene (6 bases). Looked up from germline, CDR1 is DFQATT and CDR2 is SNEGSKA (reference sequence). This CDR3 region has 12 residues. Between the trimmed V and J ends, which lost 0 bases and 4 bases, there was a span of 6 bases. The chain's CDR3 is CSAREGATEAFF. DNA of the CDR3: TGCAGTGCTAGAGAGGGGGCCACTGAAGCTTTCTTT.